A selection of T cell receptor beta chains follows, all from one sample in a study of blood T cell repertoires in COVID-19. Sequencing was performed with immunoSEQ multiplex PCR; in TCRdb, only in-frame clones are kept and a portion is missing. This table holds about 180,000 clones, around four fifths found once. Material for sequencing was peripheral blood. These receptors were collected from a woman in her seventies with COVID-19, enrolled during active disease. CDR3s include the opening cysteine and the closing phenylalanine or tryptophan. D genes are given only for firm matches. Expanded clones get a size class; other rows say once, few or many, or leave the size out.

D	V	size	J	DNA	CDR3
.	TRBV6-6	.	TRBJ1-5	TGTGCCAGCAGTTACTCGGGGGGGCCCCAGCATTTT	CASSYSGGPQHF
.	TRBV29-1	few	TRBJ1-2	TGCAGCGTGGCGATGAGGGTGGACTATGGCTACACCTTC	CSVAMRVDYGYTF
.	TRBV19	once	TRBJ2-3	TGTGCCAGTAGATCGACTAGTTTCACAGATACGCAGTATTTT	CASRSTSFTDTQYF
.	TRBV27	.	TRBJ1-5	TGTGCCAGCAGTTTACAGGGGTATCAGCCCCAGCATTTT	CASSLQGYQPQHF
TRBD1	TRBV5-4	.	TRBJ2-7	TGTGCCAGCAGCTTGCAGGGGGCTAACGAGCAGTACTTC	CASSLQGANEQYF
.	TRBV2	many	TRBJ2-4	TGTGCCAGCAACAGTGCACAGCTGGGGCCCAAAAACATTCAGTACTTC	CASNSAQLGPKNIQYF
.	TRBV6-5	.	TRBJ2-3	TGTGCCAGCAGTTACGAGGCTGGCACAGATACGCAGTATTTT	CASSYEAGTDTQYF
TRBD2	TRBV29-1	.	TRBJ2-7	TGCAGCGTGGGGCCAGCGGGAGGCTACGAGCAGTACTTC	CSVGPAGGYEQYF
.	TRBV3-1/TRBV3-2	.	TRBJ2-1	TGTGCCAGCAGCCAAGAGGCTAGCAAGCAGTTCTTC	CASSQEASKQFF
TRBD2	TRBV15	.	TRBJ2-1	TGTGCCACCAGCAGGGGTCGCGGGACTACCTACAATGAGCAGTTCTTC	CATSRGRGTTYNEQFF
.	TRBV5-6	.	TRBJ2-7	TGTGCCAGCAGCTACCCGTCTCGGTCCCACGAGCAGTACTTC	CASSYPSRSHEQYF
TRBD2	TRBV2	few	TRBJ2-7	TGTGCCAGCAGTGAAGACTTGGCGGGAGGGCTGAAATTGTACGAGCAGTACTTC	CASSEDLAGGLKLYEQYF
.	TRBV2	.	TRBJ2-7	TGTGCCAGCAGAGGACAGTCAAGAAGCTACGAGCAGTACTTC	CASRGQSRSYEQYF
.	TRBV28	.	TRBJ1-5	TGTGCCAGCGGAAACAGGAATCAGCCCCAGCATTTT	CASGNRNQPQHF
TRBD2	TRBV5-1	.	TRBJ2-3	TGCGCCAGCAGCCCCGGACTAGCGGGGCCAAGCACAGATACGCAGTATTTT	CASSPGLAGPSTDTQYF